Following are 18 T cell receptor beta chains from one sample sequenced in a study of monozygotic twins with inflammatory bowel disease. For each CDR3 protein, TCRdb gives one entry from its re-call of the 5' RACE reads, without DNA. The table for this sample gives 300,000 to 400,000 distinct CDR3 sequences. Sequencing used blood. The source is a human donor with ulcerative colitis or Crohn's disease, or a healthy co-twin of an affected twin (not recorded which).

The gene calls are TRBV12-3 or TRBV12-4 and TRBJ2-6. CDR3 length equals 16 residues. CDR3 in amino acids: CASSFLFSSGANVLTF.

The chain combines TRBV12-1 with TRBJ2-7; checking the TCRdb D call of TRBD1 is not possible without DNA. TRBV12-1 is assigned pseudogene status. The CDR3 extends over 14 amino acids. The CDR3 protein is CASSVPGGTYEQYF.

J is TRBJ1-6 and V is TRBV20-1. This CDR3 has 17 amino acids. Germline CDR1 DFQATT, CDR2 SNEGSKA (reference sequence). CDR3 loop: CSARDQQRSSYNSPLHF.

This rearrangement joins TRBV15 to TRBJ2-3; lacking DNA, the TRBD1 call made by TCRdb goes unchecked. Germline values: CDR1 LNHNV, CDR2 YYDKDF (reference sequence). This CDR3 region has 16 residues. The CDR3 protein is CATSRDDRGLVDTQYF.

The V and J genes are TRBV4-3 and TRBJ2-2; there is no DNA to check the TCRdb D call of TRBD2. The CDR3 length is 13 residues. Germline V CDR1 and CDR2: LGHNA, YSLEER. The CDR3 is CASSQTPKGELFF.

The rearrangement links TRBV20-1 to TRBJ1-2. CDR1 is DFQATT and CDR2 is SNEGSKA in the germline V gene (reference sequence). This CDR3 comprises 13 residues. CDR3 amino acids: CSAREGTEYGYTF.

The V and J genes are TRBV7-9 and TRBJ2-2. The CDR3 covers 14 residues. Germline CDR1 is SEHNR and CDR2 is FQNEAQ (reference sequence). The CDR3 sequence is CASSLRGLTGELFF. Full variable domain (rest looked up from reference TRBV7-9 and TRBJ2-2): DTGVSQNPRHKITKRGQNVTFRCDPISEHNRLYWYRQTLGQGPEFLTYFQNEAQLEKSRLLSDRFSAERPKGSFSTLEIQRTEQGDSAMYLCASSLRGLTGELFFGEGSRLTVL.

The chain is built from TRBV7-2 and TRBJ2-3. This CDR3 is built from 14 residues. Germline CDR1 and CDR2: SGHTA and FQGNSA. This chain's CDR3 is CASSLAGPDDTQYF.

The chain is built from TRBV4-3 and TRBJ1-4. The CDR3 is 16 amino acids. Germline lookup yields CDR1 LGHNA and CDR2 YSLEER. The CDR3 reads CASSQEGTDSYEKLFF.

The chain carries TRBV7-2 and TRBJ1-2. Germline CDR1 and CDR2: SGHTA and FQGNSA. The CDR3 totals 15 residues. The CDR3 is CASSVSSSSRYGYTF.

The gene calls are TRBV11-3 and TRBJ2-7; TCRdb's D gene call, TRBD1, goes unchecked for lack of DNA. Germline V gene sequence: CDR1 SGHNT, CDR2 YENEEA. The CDR3 length is 15 residues. CDR3 region: CASSLAGEGGYEQYF.

The rearrangement uses TRBV7-2 and TRBJ2-2. The CDR3 totals 13 residues. Germline V gene data show CDR1 as SGHTA and CDR2 as FQGNSA. The CDR3 is CASSRILVGELFF.

The V gene is TRBV7-9, the J gene TRBJ2-5; the D call from TCRdb, TRBD1, cannot be confirmed without DNA. The CDR3 spans 17 residues. CDR1 is SEHNR, CDR2 FQNEAQ, per germline (reference sequence). The CDR3 region is CASSLAGGSNPQETQYF. The entire variable domain, with the rest obtained from reference TRBV7-9 and TRBJ2-5, is as follows: DTGVSQNPRHKITKRGQNVTFRCDPISEHNRLYWYRQTLGQGPEFLTYFQNEAQLEKSRLLSDRFSAERPKGSFSTLEIQRTEQGDSAMYLCASSLAGGSNPQETQYFGPGTRLLVL.

V is TRBV5-1 and J is TRBJ1-2; checking the TCRdb D call of TRBD1 is not possible without DNA. Per the germline V gene, CDR1 is SGHRS and CDR2 is YFSETQ. This CDR3 is built from 14 residues. This chain's CDR3 is CASSPGDRGHGYTF.

The V gene is TRBV12-3 or TRBV12-4, the J gene TRBJ1-5. This CDR3 comprises 14 residues. Here the CDR3 reads CASSPLREDQPQHF.

The chain links TRBV18 to TRBJ2-7. This CDR3 contains 13 residues. The germline CDR1 and CDR2 sequences are KGHSH and LQKENI. CDR3 loop: CASSGQGVYEQYF.

This chain's CDR3 is CASSATPGQGGLETGELFF. The chain employs TRBV13 and TRBJ2-2; the D call from TCRdb, TRBD1, cannot be confirmed without DNA. Germline V gene data show CDR1 as PRHDT and CDR2 as FYEKMQ (reference sequence). CDR3 length equals 19 residues. Using reference TRBV13 and TRBJ2-2 for the parts outside the CDR3, the full variable domain is AAGVIQSPRHLIKEKRETATLKCYPIPRHDTVYWYQQGPGQDPQFLISFYEKMQSDKGSIPDRFSAQQFSDYHSELNMSSLELGDSALYFCASSATPGQGGLETGELFFGEGSRLTVL.

This chain connects TRBV25-1 to TRBJ1-2; the TCRdb call, TRBD1, lacks DNA for checking. The germline V gene encodes CDR1 MGHDK and CDR2 SYGVNS. This CDR3 is built from 18 residues. Here the CDR3 reads CASSDNLRSGQGAYGYTF.